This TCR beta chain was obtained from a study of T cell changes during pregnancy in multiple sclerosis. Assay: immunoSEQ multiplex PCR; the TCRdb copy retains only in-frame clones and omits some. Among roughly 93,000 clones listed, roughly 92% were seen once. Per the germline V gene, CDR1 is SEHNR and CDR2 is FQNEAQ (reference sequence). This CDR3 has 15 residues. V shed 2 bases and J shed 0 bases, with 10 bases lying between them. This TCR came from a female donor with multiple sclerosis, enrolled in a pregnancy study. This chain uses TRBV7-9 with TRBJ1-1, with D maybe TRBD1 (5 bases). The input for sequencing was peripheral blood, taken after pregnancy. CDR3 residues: CASSLTAGLNTEAFF. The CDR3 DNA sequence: TGTGCCAGCAGCTTAACCGCAGGGTTGAACACTGAAGCTTTCTTT. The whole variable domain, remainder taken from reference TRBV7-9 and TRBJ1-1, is DTGVSQNPRHKITKRGQNVTFRCDPISEHNRLYWYRQTLGQGPEFLTYFQNEAQLEKSRLLSDRFSAERPKGSFSTLEIQRTEQGDSAMYLCASSLTAGLNTEAFFGQGTRLTVV.